The 27 T cell receptor beta chains below come from one sample, sequenced in a study of early T cells in non-severe SARS-CoV-2 infection. A single record per CDR3 protein comes from TCRdb applying MiXCR to the 5' RACE reads. This table has about 100,000 distinct CDR3 sequences, 13% appearing once. Sequencing was carried out using whole blood. These receptors all come from an adult who was a healthcare worker with PCR-confirmed SARS-CoV-2 infection or an uninfected control (not recorded which).

This clonotype was recorded at least ten times. V and J are TRBV18 and TRBJ2-4; either TRBD1 or TRBD2 may supply D (5 bases each). Trimming shortened V by 2 bases and J by 3 bases, and 8 bases separated the two germline ends. The CDR3 totals 14 residues. Germline-derived CDR1 and CDR2 are KGHSH and LQKENI. The CDR3 sequence: CASSPGGVKNIQYF. CDR3 bases: TGTGCCAGCTCACCAGGGGGAGTCAAAAACATTCAGTACTTC.

This clonotype was seen more than once but under ten times. The J gene is TRBJ1-3, the V gene TRBV7-6; D is possibly TRBD1 (5 bases). The V and J ends lost 3 bases and 0 bases respectively, with 9 bases between them. This CDR3 region has 15 residues. Germline CDR1 is SGHVS and CDR2 is FNYEAQ. The CDR3 nucleotides read TGTGCCAGCAGCTTGGGACTGAGCTCTGGAAACACCATATATTTT. It encodes CASSLGLSSGNTIYF.

The chain has TRBV4-1 and TRBJ2-3; 9 bases align to TRBD1. Germline CDR1 and CDR2: MGHRA and YSYEKL. Trimming at V came to 4 bases and at J to 0 bases, leaving 8 bases not matched to a gene. The CDR3 runs to 17 residues. CDR3 residues: CASSRNPGTGSTDTQYF. CDR3 nucleotides: TGCGCCAGCAGCCGCAACCCCGGGACAGGGAGCACAGATACGCAGTATTTT.

Many counts were recorded for this clonotype. This rearrangement joins TRBV7-6 to TRBJ2-1, with a tentative D call TRBD1 (5 bases). The CDR3 runs to 15 residues. Trimming removed 2 bases at V and 2 bases at J, with 10 bases between. CDR1 is SGHVS, CDR2 FNYEAQ, per germline. The CDR3 nucleotides read TGTGCCAGCAGCTTACAGGCAGGGCCCTACAATGAGCAGTTCTTC. As protein: CASSLQAGPYNEQFF.

This clonotype was recorded at least ten times. The chain combines TRBV7-2 with TRBJ2-3, with TRBD1 matching over 7 bases. This CDR3 has 13 amino acids. The germline gives CDR1 SGHTA, CDR2 FQGNSA. V trimming: 5 bases; J trimming: 3 bases; junction bases outside the gene matches: 2. In DNA, the CDR3 is TGTGCCAGCAGCAAACAGGGGACAGATACGCAGTATTTT. Amino acids: CASSKQGTDTQYF.

The table lists this clonotype with a few counts. The rearrangement uses TRBV29-1 and TRBJ2-1, with D perhaps matching TRBD2 (6 bases). This CDR3 contains 12 residues. Germline CDR1 and CDR2: SQVTM and ANQGSEA. Trimming stripped 7 bases from V and 5 bases from J, with 12 bases between. CDR3 amino acids: CSAGGYDNEQFF. In nucleotides, the CDR3 is TGCAGCGCCGGGGGTTACGACAATGAGCAGTTCTTC.

This clonotype has only a few counts. The chain links TRBV2 to TRBJ1-2; 7 bases map to TRBD1. The V segment lost 8 bases and the J segment 6 bases; nucleotides outside the gene matches: 6. The CDR3 length is 12 residues. Germline-derived CDR1 and CDR2 are SNHLY and FYNNEI. The CDR3 DNA follows: TGTGCCAGCGGACAGGACCCTGATGGCTACACCTTC. Protein product: CASGQDPDGYTF.

The V gene is TRBV10-3, the J gene TRBJ2-2, with 7 positions matching TRBD1. This CDR3 is 18 amino acids long. Trimming cost V 4 bases and J 1 base; bases outside gene matches: 12. The germline CDR1 and CDR2 sequences are ENHRY and SYGVKD. CDR3: CAISVNRQGPLNTGELFF. CDR3 nucleotide sequence: TGTGCCATCAGTGTAAATAGACAGGGACCCTTGAACACCGGGGAGCTGTTTTTT.

This clonotype was seen repeatedly, ten times or more. The rearrangement links TRBV29-1 to TRBJ1-1; D gene unclear. Germline V CDR1 and CDR2: SQVTM, ANQGSEA. This CDR3 comprises 11 residues. The V end lost 6 bases, the J end lost 3 bases, and 8 bases lay between the germline ends. This CDR3 reads CSVHADTEAFF. As DNA, the CDR3 is TGCAGCGTACACGCGGACACTGAAGCTTTCTTT.

This clonotype was counted only a few times. The V gene is TRBV6-2 or TRBV6-3, the J gene TRBJ1-2; D is possibly TRBD1 (6 bases). The CDR3 is 14 residues long. Trimming took off 2 bases at V and 7 bases at J, with 14 bases between the two ends. Germline lookup yields CDR1 MNHEY and CDR2 SVGEGT. Written as DNA, the CDR3 is TGTGCCAGCAGTTACCGGGACAAGAGCGTTGGCTACACCTTC. Its translation: CASSYRDKSVGYTF.

This clonotype was recorded a few times. The chain joins TRBV18 to TRBJ1-2; D might be TRBD1 (6 bases). Germline V gives CDR1 KGHSH, CDR2 LQKENI. The length of the CDR3 is 15 residues. The V end lost 1 base, the J end lost 0 bases, and 9 bases lay between the germline ends. Written as DNA, the CDR3 is TGTGCCAGCTCACCACGGGACACCGCTAACTATGGCTACACCTTC. Its translation is CASSPRDTANYGYTF.

This clonotype was counted at least ten times. V is TRBV29-1 and J is TRBJ2-1, with 8 nucleotides matching TRBD1. Germline CDR1 and CDR2: SQVTM and ANQGSEA. The V segment lost 4 bases and the J segment 3 bases; nucleotides outside the gene matches: 2. The CDR3 has 13 residues. The CDR3 DNA reads as TGCAGCGTTGCAGGGGGCGACTACAATGAGCAGTTCTTC. This sequence encodes CSVAGGDYNEQFF.

This clonotype was observed a few times. V gene TRBV6-2 or TRBV6-3 combines with J gene TRBJ2-2; D unresolved. V dropped 6 bases and J dropped 6 bases, with 17 bases sitting between them. Per germline, CDR1 MNHEY and CDR2 SVGEGT. This CDR3 is 15 amino acids long. CDR3 in amino acids: CASRYFIENSGELFF. CDR3 coding DNA: TGTGCCAGCAGATATTTTATTGAGAATTCCGGGGAGCTGTTTTTT.

This sequence joins TRBV11-2 and TRBJ2-1; 7 positions match TRBD2. Germline CDR1 is SGHAT and CDR2 is FQNNGV. J lost 1 base, V lost 8 bases, and 8 bases had no gene match. The CDR3 runs 15 residues. Written as DNA, the CDR3 is TGTGCCAGCTCCCGGGGCGGGGGTTCCTACAATGAGCAGTTCTTC. It encodes CASSRGGGSYNEQFF.

This clonotype has only a few counts. The CDR3 nucleotides read TGTGCCAGCAGCTTAGCCTTGGGCTACGAGCAGTACTTC. Translating gives CASSLALGYEQYF. This chain joins TRBV7-2 and TRBJ2-7; D call uncertain. V dropped 0 bases and J dropped 3 bases, with 6 bases sitting between them. CDR3 length equals 13 residues. Germline CDR1 and CDR2: SGHTA and FQGNSA.

This chain links TRBV29-1 with TRBJ2-7; 10 nucleotides line up with TRBD1. The CDR3 is 14 residues long. The V gene end was trimmed by 1 base and the J gene end by 4 bases; junction bases not matched to a gene: 4. Germline loops: CDR1 SQVTM, CDR2 ANQGSEA. The CDR3 sequence is CSVEGGTGEYEQYF. The CDR3 DNA is TGCAGCGTTGAAGGGGGGACAGGGGAGTACGAGCAGTACTTC.

This clonotype appeared a single time. The V call is TRBV6-1, the J call TRBJ2-1, with 15 bases lining up with TRBD2. The CDR3 extends over 16 amino acids. Trimming cost V 7 bases and J 7 bases; bases outside gene matches: 8. Germline assignment: CDR1 MNHNS and CDR2 SASEGT. The CDR3 region has the DNA TGTGCCAGCATCGGACTAGCGGGGGGGCTTACAAATGAGCAGTTCTTC. Its protein is CASIGLAGGLTNEQFF.

This clonotype was observed a few times. The V gene is TRBV7-9, the J gene TRBJ1-1, with D unresolved. The ends were cut back, 5 bases at V and 11 bases at J, with 18 bases in the middle. Germline lookup yields CDR1 SEHNR and CDR2 FQNEAQ (reference sequence). The CDR3 totals 13 residues. The CDR3, as DNA: TGTGCCAGCAGCCTAATTTCGGAGACGGGGGCTTTCTTT. Translating it yields CASSLISETGAFF.

The gene calls are TRBV20-1 and TRBJ1-3; unclear D gene. The CDR3 consists of 12 residues. V lost 0 bases and J lost 8, with 8 bases in between. Per germline, CDR1 DFQATT and CDR2 SNEGSKA (reference sequence). The CDR3 coding sequence is TGCAGTGCTAGAGACAACCGGGACACCATATATTTT. Protein product: CSARDNRDTIYF.

On this clonotype itself: A much larger clone differs by one base, so this may be a read error. The CDR3 end shows no conserved phenylalanine or tryptophan, and so a read error is likely. The gene calls are TRBV7-2 and TRBJ1-5; 7 nucleotides align to TRBD1. Trimming cost V 5 bases and J 2 bases; bases outside gene matches: 9. This CDR3 has 16 residues. Germline V gives CDR1 SGHTA, CDR2 FQGNSA. Here the CDR3 DNA reads TGTGCCAGCAGCGCACGAACAGGGGTGCGCAATCAGCCCCAGCATTCT. This codes for CASSARTGVRNQPQHS.

This clonotype was observed a handful of times. The chain joins TRBV29-1 to TRBJ2-7, with 7 nucleotides matching TRBD1. V shed 5 bases and J 3 bases; nucleotides not matched to a gene: 7. The CDR3 runs 13 residues. Germline assignment: CDR1 SQVTM and CDR2 ANQGSEA. CDR3 region: CSVKQGIVYEQYF. The DNA for the CDR3 is TGCAGCGTTAAACAGGGGATTGTCTACGAGCAGTACTTC.

The chain is built from TRBV10-3 and TRBJ2-7, with D hard to call. This CDR3 contains 15 residues. Trimming pared 0 bases from V and 3 bases from J, leaving 12 bases between. Germline CDR1 reads ENHRY; CDR2 reads SYGVKD. CDR3 bases: TGTGCCATCAGTGAGTCGGGTCAGATTGGCTACGAGCAGTACTTC. It yields the protein CAISESGQIGYEQYF.

The chain is built from TRBV20-1 and TRBJ1-5, with D tentatively TRBD1 (6 bases). The CDR3 loop spans 17 amino acids. Per the germline V gene, CDR1 is DFQATT and CDR2 is SNEGSKA (reference sequence). V was trimmed by 5 bases and J by 2 bases, leaving 22 bases between them. CDR3: CSAPSQGGGRGNQPQHF. In nucleotides, the CDR3 is TGCAGTGCTCCCTCCCAAGGGGGGGGCCGGGGCAATCAGCCCCAGCATTTT.

This clonotype was detected many times. The chain joins TRBV10-3 to TRBJ2-7; no clear D gene. Per the germline V gene, CDR1 is ENHRY and CDR2 is SYGVKD. Trimming removed 2 bases from V and 5 bases from J, with 10 bases in between. CDR3 length: 13 residues. The CDR3 bases are TGTGCCATCAGTGAGAGAGTGGGAAACGAGCAGTACTTC. As protein: CAISERVGNEQYF.

Many counts were recorded for this clonotype. The rearrangement joins TRBV6-4 to TRBJ2-1, with TRBD1 matching over 8 bases. The CDR3 is 15 amino acids. The V gene's germline CDR1 is MRHNA and CDR2 SNTAGT. Trimming cost V 8 bases and J 4 bases; bases outside gene matches: 10. The CDR3 DNA is TGTGCCAGCGCCGAACAGGGGGTTCCTTACAATGAGCAGTTCTTC. It is translated as CASAEQGVPYNEQFF.

This clonotype has a handful of counts. At one end the junction does not follow the germline gene, possibly because of a read error. The V call is TRBV25-1, the J call TRBJ2-7, with 9 nucleotides matching TRBD2. This CDR3 comprises 12 residues. The germline gives CDR1 MGHDK, CDR2 SYGVNS. The chain's CDR3 is CASSLTGLALDF. As DNA, the CDR3 is TGTGCCAGCAGTCTCACGGGACTAGCTTTGGACTTC.

The chain has TRBV2 and TRBJ2-7, with 7 bases aligning to TRBD1. V was pared by 4 bases and J by 3 bases, with 9 bases of the junction left unmatched. CDR1 is SNHLY, CDR2 FYNNEI, per germline. The CDR3 is 15 amino acids. CDR3 nucleotides: TGTGCCAGCAGTGTCGAGACAGGGACAGTCTACGAGCAGTACTTC. Translated: CASSVETGTVYEQYF. The full variable domain, completed using reference TRBV2 and TRBJ2-7, is EPEVTQTPSHQVTQMGQEVILRCVPISNHLYFYWYRQILGQKVEFLVSFYNNEISEKSEIFDDQFSVERPDGSNFTLKIRSTKLEDSAMYFCASSVETGTVYEQYFGPGTRLTVT.